Below are 3 T cell receptor beta chains sequenced from a single sample in a study of T-cell reconstitution after alpha-beta-depleted transplantation in children. Unique molecular identifiers featured in how the TCRbeta library was prepared. TCRdb re-called the PCR reads with MiXCR, one entry per CDR3 protein. The sample contains about 830,000 distinct CDR3 sequences, approximately 15% of which appear only once. Sequenced material: PBMCs, mostly from graft donor cells, taken 360 days after TCRalphabeta/CD19-depleted stem cell transplant. The receptors shown here come from a male patient aged 10 to 17 who had a stem cell transplant for acute lymphoblastic leukemia, so the T cells may come from the graft donor.

The chain is built from TRBV25-1 and TRBJ2-5, with 9 bases matching TRBD1. The germline CDR1 and CDR2 sequences are MGHDK and SYGVNS. This CDR3 spans 17 amino acids. With V trimmed by 3 bases and J by 3 bases, 11 bases remained unmatched. For the CDR3, the DNA is TGTGCCAGCAGTGACCCTAGGACAGGGGTGGGAGAAGAGACCCAGTACTTC. Translating gives CASSDPRTGVGEETQYF.

The gene calls are TRBV20-1 and TRBJ1-1; D call uncertain. Germline V CDR1 and CDR2: DFQATT, SNEGSKA (reference sequence). With 0 bases removed from V and 3 bases from J, the gap between germline ends came to 2 bases. The CDR3 loop spans 11 amino acids. The CDR3 DNA is TGCAGTGCTAGAGAGGACACTGAAGCTTTCTTT. It is translated as CSAREDTEAFF.

The rearrangement joins TRBV5-5 to TRBJ2-7, with D perhaps matching TRBD1 (5 bases). Germline CDR1 is SGHKS and CDR2 is YYEKEE (reference sequence). This CDR3 is 16 amino acids long. V lost 0 bases and J lost 3, with 16 bases in between. The CDR3: CASSLARRTRDYEQYF. The CDR3 DNA sequence: TGTGCCAGCAGCTTGGCCCGACGGACAAGGGACTACGAGCAGTACTTC.